This TCR beta chain was profiled in a study of cytomegalovirus exposure and HLA in healthy donors. The overall study: The 120 validation repertoires and the approximately 700 first-cohort repertoires shared a platform, a later analysis reported.

A single count supports this clone. As yet, its antigen is unknown. Whole-study results and caveats: Rare sequences made up most TCRs, while some public TCRs were found in many donors. The listing of 150 to 200 TCR beta chains classed them as cytomegalovirus-associated.

Sequencing was performed with immunoSEQ multiplex PCR; in TCRdb, only in-frame clones are kept and a portion is missing. The data show 250,000 to 400,000 clones, roughly 88% seen once. The receptor comes from a young man in good health and CMV-seronegative. The sequenced sample was PBMCs.

The CDR3 protein is CASSPTGQGNSPLHF. The CDR3 coding sequence is TGTGCCAGCTCACCAACAGGACAGGGTAATTCACCCCTCCACTTT. The chain recombines TRBV18 with TRBJ1-6, with 8 positions matching TRBD1. CDR1 is KGHSH, CDR2 LQKENI, per germline. The CDR3 extends over 15 amino acids. V was pared by 2 bases and J by 6 bases, with 3 bases of the junction left unmatched.